This T cell receptor (beta chain) was retrieved from a study of T cells after yellow fever vaccination. Across the study: Those fractions that held only low numbers of cells were prepared using the SMART-Seq v4 Ultra Low Input RNA kit.

The CDR3 spans 13 residues. Per germline, CDR1 SGHRS and CDR2 YFSETQ. V shed 7 bases and J shed 2 bases, with 10 bases lying between them. Findings of the study overall: Most clones from primary vaccination resurfaced after the booster (around 97% CD4, around 90% CD8). Clonotypes found in both CD4 and CD8 compartments made up a small share.

By 5'RACE template switching, TCR cDNA was produced, with a universal primer site and UMIs added in the process. One entry per CDR3 protein, called by TCRdb with MiXCR from the 5' RACE reads. Of fewer than 450,000 distinct CDR3 sequences in the sample, approximately 8% were seen once. This clonotype was seen a handful of times. Its antigen is still unknown. The chain employs TRBV5-1 and TRBJ2-1; D gene uncertain. The source is a man younger than 35 who received the YFV17D yellow fever vaccine. Here the sequenced sample was PBMCs, taken about 41 days after the first yellow fever vaccination. The CDR3 reads CASGEDTYNEQFF. CDR3 DNA sequence: TGCGCCAGCGGAGAAGATACCTACAATGAGCAGTTCTTC.